Detailed here is one T cell receptor (beta chain). The data stem from a study of blood T cell repertoires in COVID-19. Study context: Italy, Spain and the United States were the sources of the convalescent and acute COVID-19 samples. PBMCs, B-cell-depleted T cells, or T cells provided the cDNA or gDNA that made up the material.

The CDR3 loop spans 14 amino acids. The germline gives CDR1 MNHEY, CDR2 SVGEGT. Trimming removed 5 bases at V and 2 bases at J, with 10 bases between. Original processing notes: Scientists estimated how many nucleated cells there were by amplifying reference gene primers. TCRdb's table, derived via immunoSEQ multiplex PCR, lists solely in-frame clones and lacks some. V, J and clone size were drawn from that table, and D and trimming were deduced from the DNA. The sample consists of approximately 150,000 clones, around 84% of them appearing once. The material sequenced was PBMCs or T cells enriched from blood (not recorded which). The receptor comes from a woman between 50 and 59 years old who had recovered from COVID-19. This sequence joins TRBV6-2 or TRBV6-3 and TRBJ2-1, with a tentative D call TRBD1 (6 bases). CDR3 in amino acids: CASSPGQTYNEQFF. DNA for the CDR3: TGTGCCAGCAGTCCAGGACAGACCTACAATGAGCAGTTCTTC.